The source of this T cell receptor (beta chain) is a study of Graves' ophthalmopathy and Graves' hyperthyroidism. Study at large: Specimen type is peripheral blood, obtained at initial diagnosis before any treatment.

As for this clonotype: Its matching antigen is unknown.

Patients with other autoimmune diseases, uncontrolled infections, pregnancy or lactation were excluded. CDR3 length: 14 amino acids. Germline V gene data show CDR1 as SGHTA and CDR2 as FQGTGA. With V trimmed by 7 bases and J by 3 bases, 5 bases remained unmatched. RNA transcripts served as template for amplifying TCR beta CDR3 sequences. HTBI primers primed a first-round RT-PCR, and a second-round multiplex PCR followed. Using its own MiXCR run on the multiplex PCR reads, TCRdb lists one record per CDR3 protein. The sample comprises 350,000 to 450,000 distinct CDR3 sequences, about a sixth of which are singletons, and about 1.4% rests with the top ten. Study-wide results and limits: The model predicted progression of ophthalmopathy with a sensitivity of around 70%, and its specificity was around 72%.

This clonotype was sampled from a woman aged 18-29 years with Graves' ophthalmopathy. The sequencing input was peripheral blood. The gene calls are TRBV7-3 and TRBJ2-2, with 7 nucleotides matching TRBD1. The DNA of the CDR3 is TGTGCCAGCACCTGGGACAGTTACACCGGGGAGCTGTTTTTT. Amino acids: CASTWDSYTGELFF.